Following are 28 T cell receptor beta chains from one sample sequenced in a study of OX40 agonist ivuxolimab in advanced cancers. Only in-frame clones appear in the TCRdb table, and some are missing; sequencing was by immunoSEQ multiplex PCR. The table records roughly 84,000 clones, over 75% of them present only once. This specimen was CD4+ or CD8+ T cells sorted from blood, taken in a trial of the OX40 agonist ivuxolimab. The receptors were gathered from an adult with an advanced solid tumor such as melanoma, head and neck, liver or kidney cancer.

This clone showed up just a few times. This rearrangement joins TRBV7-9 to TRBJ1-2, with a tentative D call TRBD1 (5 bases). V was pared by 4 bases and J by 6 bases, with 18 bases between. The CDR3 has 15 residues. Germline V CDR1 and CDR2: SEHNR, FQNEAQ (reference sequence). The CDR3 sequence is CASSSIGQGANGYTF. The CDR3 DNA is TGTGCCAGCAGCTCCATCGGGCAGGGAGCAAATGGCTACACCTTC.

The genes are TRBV5-1 and TRBJ1-1; TRBD1 matches 10 bases. This CDR3 is 15 amino acids long. The germline CDR1 and CDR2 sequences are SGHRS and YFSETQ. V shed 4 bases, J shed 3 bases, and the junction held 6 bases outside the gene matches. The CDR3 bases are TGCGCCAGCAGCGGCACCGGGACAGGGGACACTGAAGCTTTCTTT. Amino acid sequence: CASSGTGTGDTEAFF.

The chain recombines TRBV6-1 with TRBJ2-6; D remains unclear. The V end lost 1 base, the J end lost 4 bases, and 8 bases lay between the germline ends. Per the germline V gene, CDR1 is MNHNS and CDR2 is SASEGT. This CDR3 has 15 residues. The CDR3 spells CASSEDEDGANVLTF. The CDR3 DNA is TGTGCCAGCAGTGAAGACGAGGACGGGGCCAACGTCCTGACTTTC.

V usage is TRBV5-1 and J usage is TRBJ1-1; the match to TRBD1 covers 7 bases. In germline, CDR1 is SGHRS, CDR2 YFSETQ. J was trimmed by 4 bases and V by 1 base; bases with no gene match: 7. The CDR3 extends over 15 amino acids. The CDR3 region is CASSLSKGASTEAFF. In DNA form, the CDR3 reads TGCGCCAGCAGCTTGAGTAAGGGGGCGAGCACTGAAGCTTTCTTT.

This clone has a single count. In nucleotides, the CDR3 is TGTGCCAGCAGCTTGTCCAGGGATCAGCCCCAGCATTTT. This encodes CASSLSRDQPQHF. The gene calls are TRBV5-6 and TRBJ1-5, with a possible D match to TRBD1 (5 bases). Trimming took 1 base from V and 5 from J, leaving 7 bases between them. CDR3 size: 13 residues. From germline, CDR1 is SGHDT and CDR2 YYEEEE.

This chain connects TRBV4-1 to TRBJ2-5; weak D call: TRBD2 (6 bases). The CDR3 sequence is 17 residues long. Trimming took off 0 bases at V and 7 bases at J, with 21 bases between the two ends. Germline V gene data show CDR1 as MGHRA and CDR2 as YSYEKL. The CDR3 DNA follows: TGCGCCAGCAGCCAAGAAGTAGGGAGACTAGAGGGTCTGACCCAGTACTTC. Encoded protein: CASSQEVGRLEGLTQYF.

The chain recombines TRBV21-1 with TRBJ1-6; TRBD1 was called by the table and not checked on the DNA. TRBV21-1 is annotated as a pseudogene. This CDR3 comprises 15 residues. The CDR3 DNA reads as TGTGCCAGCAGCACCACGGGACAGGGGCTTTCACCCCTCCACTTT. It specifies CASSTTGQGLSPLHF.

The V gene is TRBV7-3, the J gene TRBJ2-7; 8 nucleotides align to TRBD1. The length of the CDR3 is 15 residues. In germline, CDR1 is SGHTA, CDR2 FQGTGA. With 1 base clipped from V and 5 bases from J, the junction kept 7 bases outside the gene matches. CDR3: CASSLMGQETNEQYF. The CDR3 DNA reads as TGTGCCAGCAGCTTAATGGGACAGGAGACAAACGAGCAGTACTTC.

Notes on this clone: One end of the junction fails to match germline, which may point to a read error. The chain joins TRBV7-7 to TRBJ2-2, with D possibly TRBD2 on 6 matching bases. Per the germline V gene, CDR1 is SSHAT and CDR2 is FNYEAQ (reference sequence). The CDR3 extends over 13 amino acids. In DNA, the CDR3 is TGTGCTAGCAGCTTGTGGGGGGCCGGGGAGCTGTTTTTT. Translating gives CASSLWGAGELFF.

The chain employs TRBV18 and TRBJ1-1; D not certain. Trimming took off 0 bases at V and 6 bases at J, with 14 bases between the two ends. This CDR3 has 15 residues. The V gene's germline CDR1 is KGHSH and CDR2 LQKENI. The CDR3 region is CASSPPTREPPEAFF. The CDR3 coding sequence is TGTGCCAGCTCACCACCAACGAGGGAGCCTCCTGAAGCTTTCTTT.

The J gene is TRBJ2-7, the V gene TRBV15, with 7 bases fitting TRBD1. There are 15 residues in the CDR3. The germline gives CDR1 LNHNV, CDR2 YYDKDF (reference sequence). Trimming cost V 5 bases and J 0 bases; bases outside gene matches: 7. The CDR3 nucleotides are TGTGCCACCAGCGAACAGGGGTCCCGCTCCTACGAGCAGTACTTC. This gives the protein CATSEQGSRSYEQYF.

This chain connects TRBV10-3 to TRBJ2-7, with 7 positions matching TRBD1. CDR1 is ENHRY and CDR2 is SYGVKD in the germline V gene. V dropped 10 bases and J dropped 3; count of bases not matched to a gene: 12. The CDR3 is 14 residues long. As DNA, the CDR3 is TGTGCCACAACTGCCGGGACAGATAACTACGAGCAGTACTTC. Protein product: CATTAGTDNYEQYF.

The V gene is TRBV27, the J gene TRBJ2-7; D assignment may be TRBD1 or TRBD2 (5 bases each). The V end was cut by 7 bases, the J end by 0 bases, with 31 bases between. CDR1 is MNHEY and CDR2 is SMNVEV in the germline V gene (reference sequence). The CDR3 runs to 20 residues. CDR3 nucleotides: TGTGCCAGCACCCCTAATATTCGGGACCCCCCTTCCCCAGGCTCCTACGAGCAGTACTTC. Protein sequence: CASTPNIRDPPSPGSYEQYF.

J is TRBJ1-2 and V is TRBV6-5, with 7 bases fitting TRBD1. Germline-derived CDR1 and CDR2 are MNHEY and SVGAGI. V lost 4 bases to trimming and J lost 8 bases; unmatched junction nucleotides: 7. The CDR3 spans 13 residues. DNA for the CDR3: TGTGCCAGCAGTTCCTCGACAGGGTACGGCTACACCTTC. This encodes CASSSSTGYGYTF.

V is TRBV5-6 and J is TRBJ1-2; maybe TRBD1 (6 bases). The germline gives CDR1 SGHDT, CDR2 YYEEEE. This CDR3 contains 15 residues. V was shortened by 5 bases and J by 6 bases, with 20 bases between the two germline ends. As DNA, the CDR3 is TGTGCCAGCAGTTCGTCCGGGACATCCAGGGATGGCTACACCTTC. Its translation: CASSSSGTSRDGYTF.

This chain uses TRBV13 with TRBJ1-1; tentatively, D is TRBD1 (5 bases). Trimming left V 3 bases short and J 2 bases short, with 10 bases between. CDR1 is PRHDT and CDR2 is FYEKMQ in the germline V gene (reference sequence). The CDR3 runs 14 residues. The CDR3 DNA sequence: TGTGCCAGCAGCTTCAAAGGGACTAACACTGAAGCTTTCTTT. It translates to CASSFKGTNTEAFF.

The CDR3 coding sequence is TGCGCCAGCAGCCAAGAAGGGGGGCGCGGAGGGGAGCTGTTTTTT. Translating gives CASSQEGGRGGELFF. The chain uses TRBV4-3 and TRBJ2-2; TRBD1 or TRBD2 may be the D gene (6 bases each). The V gene's germline CDR1 is LGHNA and CDR2 YSLEER. The CDR3 is made up of 15 amino acids. The V and J ends lost 0 bases and 8 bases respectively, with 13 bases between them.

The chain is built from TRBV6-6 and TRBJ2-7; D unresolved. Germline CDR1 MNHNY, CDR2 SVGAGI (reference sequence). The V gene lost 2 bases and the J gene lost 0 bases, with 8 bases spanning the gap. There are 14 residues in the CDR3. CDR3 DNA sequence: TGTGCCAGCAGTTACGGGCAGAACTCCTACGAGCAGTACTTC. It codes for CASSYGQNSYEQYF.

This sequence joins TRBV10-3 and TRBJ1-1, with 7 nucleotides matching TRBD1. Germline trimming cut 4 bases from V and 0 bases from J; bases unmatched to any gene: 5. The CDR3 spans 15 residues. Germline V gene data show CDR1 as ENHRY and CDR2 as SYGVKD. CDR3 nucleotides: TGTGCCATCAGTGCCCGGACAGGAATGAACACTGAAGCTTTCTTT. Translated: CAISARTGMNTEAFF.

The chain combines TRBV7-3 with TRBJ2-1; TRBD2 matches at 7 bases. The germline V gene has CDR1 SGHTA and CDR2 FQGTGA. This CDR3 contains 14 residues. The trim removed 4 bases at V and 6 bases at J, leaving 6 bases unmatched. The CDR3 protein is CASSSASSGNEQFF. The CDR3 nucleotides are TGTGCCAGCAGCTCGGCGTCTAGCGGCAATGAGCAGTTCTTC.

The rearrangement uses TRBV7-2 and TRBJ2-7; 8 bases are shared with TRBD2. V gave up 6 bases and J gave up 2 bases; unmatched junction bases: 9. Germline loops: CDR1 SGHTA, CDR2 FQGNSA. The CDR3 sequence is 15 residues long. The CDR3 protein is CASSYGGGLTYEQYF. Written as DNA, the CDR3 is TGTGCCAGCAGTTACGGGGGGGGCCTGACCTACGAGCAGTACTTC. Full variable domain (remainder filled in from reference TRBV7-2 and TRBJ2-7): GAGVSQSPSNKVTEKGKDVELRCDPISGHTALYWYRQSLGQGLEFLIYFQGNSAPDKSGLPSDRFSAERTGGSVSTLTIQRTQQEDSAVYLCASSYGGGLTYEQYFGPGTRLTVT.

J is TRBJ1-1 and V is TRBV10-3, with a tentative D call TRBD1 (6 bases). The germline V gene encodes CDR1 ENHRY and CDR2 SYGVKD. This CDR3 spans 14 amino acids. Trimming took 6 bases from V and 1 from J, leaving 12 bases between them. This CDR3 reads CAISPRDTNTEAFF. DNA for the CDR3: TGTGCCATCAGCCCTCGGGACACGAACACTGAAGCTTTCTTT.

The J gene is TRBJ1-1, the V gene TRBV19; TRBD1 might be the D (5 bases). Trimming shortened V by 5 bases and J by 7 bases, and 17 bases separated the two germline ends. This CDR3 contains 14 residues. Germline V gene sequence: CDR1 LNHDA, CDR2 SQIVND (reference sequence). The CDR3 here is CASSQGATLGEAFF. The CDR3 DNA reads as TGTGCCAGTAGTCAAGGGGCCACCTTGGGTGAAGCTTTCTTT.

The V and J genes are TRBV2 and TRBJ2-3; 7 bases map to TRBD1. Germline CDR1 is SNHLY and CDR2 is FYNNEI. The CDR3 extends over 15 amino acids. V was clipped by 7 bases and J by 1 base; unmatched bases: 8. The CDR3 sequence: CASNAQTGGTDTQYF. In nucleotides, the CDR3 is TGTGCCAGCAATGCCCAAACAGGGGGCACAGATACGCAGTATTTT.

V usage is TRBV7-9 and J usage is TRBJ1-2; D is unresolved. The CDR3 spans 14 residues. CDR1 and CDR2 from the germline V gene are SEHNR and FQNEAQ (reference sequence). Trimming took off 5 bases at V and 5 bases at J, with 15 bases between the two ends. DNA for the CDR3: TGTGCCAGCAGCCCCATGGAAGTGACATATGGCTACACCTTC. It is translated as CASSPMEVTYGYTF.

This clone was counted a few times. The chain employs TRBV4-2 and TRBJ1-2; D not certain. The CDR3 loop spans 14 amino acids. Germline V lookup: CDR1 LGHNA, CDR2 YNFKEQ. V shed 4 bases and J shed 4 bases, with 13 bases lying between them. DNA of the CDR3: TGTGCCAGCAGCCGTCCTAAGGGTCCCTATGGCTACACCTTC. Protein product: CASSRPKGPYGYTF.

The rearrangement links TRBV10-3 to TRBJ2-2; TRBD1 aligns across 7 bases. CDR1 is ENHRY and CDR2 is SYGVKD in the germline V gene. This CDR3 is 14 amino acids long. J lost 1 base, V lost 6 bases, and 2 bases had no gene match. CDR3 loop: CAISGQENTGELFF. CDR3 in DNA: TGTGCCATCAGCGGACAGGAGAACACCGGGGAGCTGTTTTTT.

CDR3 residues: CASSLAAGTGTQPQHF. The CDR3 DNA sequence: TGTGCCAGCAGCTTAGCCGCGGGGACAGGGACTCAGCCCCAGCATTTT. This chain joins TRBV7-9 and TRBJ1-5, with 9 nucleotides matching TRBD1. The V gene's germline CDR1 is SEHNR and CDR2 FQNEAQ (reference sequence). This CDR3 region has 16 residues. J lost 6 bases, V lost 0 bases, and 6 bases had no gene match.